This paragraph covers one TCR beta chain sequence. Its antigen remains unknown. Germline V gives CDR1 MNHEY, CDR2 SVGEGT. Trimming cost V 3 bases and J 6 bases, with 14 bases left between them. This CDR3 has 15 amino acids. This sample stems from a study of Graves' ophthalmopathy and Graves' hyperthyroidism. Overall study context: Where ophthalmopathy was absent within 18 months of follow-up, hyperthyroidism was stable. Whole-study results and caveats: Most expanded thyroid clonotypes above 0.001 frequency also appeared in blood.

TCR beta CDR3 regions were amplified from RNA transcripts. First-round RT-PCR used HTBI primers; second-round multiplex PCR followed. TCRdb reprocessed the multiplex PCR reads with MiXCR, giving one entry per CDR3 protein. The data contain a few hundred thousand distinct CDR3 sequences, approximately 35% of them seen just once; the ten biggest clones take up 3.5% to 5%. Sequenced sample: peripheral blood or thyroid tissue (not recorded which). The clonotype originates from an adult man with Graves' hyperthyroidism. The chain is built from TRBV6-2 or TRBV6-3 and TRBJ2-2; possibly TRBD2 for D (5 bases). The CDR3 coding sequence is TGTGCCAGCAGTTATTCCGGGATTCGCCCCGGGGAGCTGTTTTTT. It is translated as CASSYSGIRPGELFF.